This is a list of T cell receptor beta chains from one sample in a study of blood T cell repertoires in COVID-19. Measured with immunoSEQ multiplex PCR; TCRdb has only the in-frame clones, and not every one. Altogether approximately 150,000 clones are present, approximately 89% being singletons, with the ten largest covering around 1.5%. The sequencing input was peripheral blood. These receptors originate from a human donor in a cohort sampled during active COVID-19. CDR3s include the opening cysteine and the closing phenylalanine or tryptophan. Some rows mark clone size as missing; the rest say once, few, many or name a class of expanded clone.

>TRBV7-9|.|TRBJ1-2
CASSSVRLSYGYTF
>TRBV5-1|.|TRBJ1-6
CASSLGGPKNSPLHF
>TRBV5-5|.|TRBJ2-6
CASSPWGVGANVLTF
>TRBV29-1|.|TRBJ2-7
CSVEGTATYEQYF
>TRBV6-6|once|TRBJ1-1
CASTEGGGRGNTEAFF
>TRBV18|.|TRBJ2-5
CASSRQGAQETQYF
>TRBV6-5|few|TRBJ1-2
CASFPGGQTYGYTF
>TRBV6-1|.|TRBJ1-4
CASSEWPDRELFF
>TRBV6-5|.|TRBJ2-7
CASSYSGQMTYEQYF
>TRBV21-1|.|TRBJ1-5
CASSKGSSGSNQPQHF
>TRBV29-1|.|TRBJ2-7
CSAAGQGAREQYF
>TRBV7-2|once|TRBJ2-3
CASRTGTSITDTQYF
>TRBV3-1/TRBV3-2|.|TRBJ2-7
CASSQGPGVAYEQYF
>TRBV29-1|.|TRBJ1-2
CSVGDRGLGYTF
>TRBV5-1|.|TRBJ2-7
CASSLGQGVGEQYF
>TRBV9|.|TRBJ2-5
CASSDQGGRETQYF
>TRBV4-3|.|TRBJ2-1
CASSRSTVYNEQFF
>TRBV12-3/TRBV12-4|.|TRBJ1-1
CASGGETEAFF
>TRBV13|.|TRBJ2-1
CASSLGTSEYNEQFF
>TRBV6-6|.|TRBJ1-2
CASSYEGGRNYGYTF
>TRBV5-1|few|TRBJ2-2
CASSLQVAPANGELFF
>TRBV4-3|.|TRBJ2-3
CASSPFSGGGTDTQYF